The 29 T cell receptor beta chains below all came from one sample that was sequenced in a study of cytomegalovirus exposure and HLA in healthy donors. 60 Vbeta and 13 Jbeta primers were used in PCR. TCRdb's table, derived via immunoSEQ multiplex PCR, lists solely in-frame clones and lacks some. The profile shows about 210,000 clones, approximately 79% of them singletons. The sample taken for sequencing was PBMCs. Every receptor here comes from a male donor in good health and CMV-seronegative.

The chain links TRBV18 to TRBJ2-2, with TRBD1 as a possible D gene (5 bases). The CDR3 loop spans 17 amino acids. The germline V gene has CDR1 KGHSH and CDR2 LQKENI. Trimming took off 2 bases at V and 2 bases at J, with 15 bases between the two ends. The CDR3 DNA is TGTGCCAGCTCACCAAGGAGCGTTAGGGGAAACACCGGGGAGCTGTTTTTT. Amino acids: CASSPRSVRGNTGELFF.

CDR3: CASSVDQGGGNTIYF. In DNA form, the CDR3 reads TGTGCCAGCAGCGTAGACCAGGGTGGAGGAAACACCATATATTTT. This chain uses TRBV5-6 with TRBJ1-3; D perhaps matches TRBD1 (5 bases). The CDR3 sequence is 15 residues long. Trimming shortened V by 4 bases and J by 4 bases, and 15 bases separated the two germline ends. Germline assignment: CDR1 SGHDT and CDR2 YYEEEE.

V is TRBV7-3 and J is TRBJ2-3; 9 bases line up with TRBD2. Germline V lookup: CDR1 SGHTA, CDR2 FQGTGA. The CDR3 totals 16 residues. The junction had 6 bases not matched to a gene; V was cut back by 2 bases and J by 3 bases. The CDR3 nucleotides read TGTGCCAGCAGCTTAGACAGAGCGGGGGGTACAGATACGCAGTATTTT. This translates into CASSLDRAGGTDTQYF.

The genes are TRBV10-1 and TRBJ2-2; weak D call: TRBD1 (7 bases). Deletions cut 0 bases from V and 7 bases from J, with 15 bases between. This CDR3 comprises 16 residues. Germline V gene data show CDR1 as WNHNN and CDR2 as SYGVQD (reference sequence). This chain's CDR3 is CASSESEGAGFGELFF. In DNA, the CDR3 is TGCGCCAGCAGTGAGTCGGAGGGGGCAGGTTTCGGGGAGCTGTTTTTT.

The chain is built from TRBV5-6 and TRBJ1-2; TRBD1 agrees at 10 bases. With V trimmed by 9 bases and J by 1 base, 18 bases remained unmatched. The germline gives CDR1 SGHDT, CDR2 YYEEEE. There are 18 residues in the CDR3. DNA of the CDR3: TGTGCCACCTCGACAGACCGGGACAGGGGAACGTTTAACTATGGCTACACCTTC. Protein sequence: CATSTDRDRGTFNYGYTF. Looking up the rest from reference TRBV5-6 and TRBJ1-2 gives the full variable domain: DAGVTQSPTHLIKTRGQQVTLRCSPKSGHDTVSWYQQALGQGPQFIFQYYEEEERQRGNFPDRFSGHQFPNYSSELNVNALLLGDSALYLCATSTDRDRGTFNYGYTFGSGTRLTVV.

The rearrangement uses TRBV6-5 and TRBJ2-2; perhaps TRBD2 as D (5 bases). Germline lookup yields CDR1 MNHEY and CDR2 SVGAGI. The length of the CDR3 is 13 residues. V lost 2 bases, J lost 4 bases, and 5 bases lay in between. This CDR3 is CASSYRGTGELFF. In DNA, the CDR3 is TGTGCCAGCAGTTACCGGGGCACCGGGGAGCTGTTTTTT.

The gene calls are TRBV5-1 and TRBJ2-7, with TRBD1 as a possible D gene (6 bases). CDR1 SGHRS and CDR2 YFSETQ come from the germline V gene. Trimming took 0 bases from V and 2 from J, leaving 9 bases between them. The CDR3 sequence is 14 residues long. The CDR3 DNA follows: TGCGCCAGCAGCTTGGCGGACAGAACCTACGAGCAGTACTTC. It specifies CASSLADRTYEQYF.

V is TRBV13 and J is TRBJ2-5; 15 bases are shared with TRBD2. The CDR3 extends over 18 amino acids. The V and J ends lost 5 bases and 2 bases, in that order; junction bases with no gene match: 9. Germline values: CDR1 PRHDT, CDR2 FYEKMQ (reference sequence). The CDR3 sequence: CASSQRTGLAGGQETQYF. The CDR3 bases are TGTGCCAGCAGCCAACGCACCGGACTAGCGGGAGGGCAAGAGACCCAGTACTTC.

J is TRBJ2-1 and V is TRBV4-3; 13 bases are a match to TRBD2. CDR3 length: 17 residues. Germline values: CDR1 LGHNA, CDR2 YSLEER. The J segment lost 7 bases and the V segment lost 8 bases, leaving 14 bases of the junction unmatched. The CDR3 here is CASGGTSGRARGNEQFF. The CDR3 bases are TGCGCCAGCGGCGGAACTAGCGGGAGGGCCAGGGGAAATGAGCAGTTCTTC.

This sequence joins TRBV18 and TRBJ1-2, with 8 bases identical to TRBD1. Germline CDR1 reads KGHSH; CDR2 reads LQKENI. This CDR3 has 16 residues. Germline trimming cut 2 bases from V and 5 bases from J; bases unmatched to any gene: 10. In DNA, the CDR3 is TGTGCCAGCTCACCATTGACAGGGGAAGCCGTTTATGGCTACACCTTC. It is translated as CASSPLTGEAVYGYTF.

The rearrangement joins TRBV7-2 to TRBJ1-2, with D possibly matching TRBD1 (6 bases). Germline V CDR1 and CDR2: SGHTA, FQGNSA. The CDR3 contains 18 residues. V was shortened by 4 bases and J by 2 bases, with 23 bases between the two germline ends. The CDR3 sequence is CASSSSRDKGRLNYGYTF. The CDR3 DNA reads as TGTGCCAGCAGCTCCTCCCGGGACAAGGGGAGACTAAACTATGGCTACACCTTC.

This chain joins TRBV6-1 and TRBJ1-2, with unresolved D. Trimming removed 1 base at V and 7 bases at J, with 16 bases between. The CDR3 totals 15 residues. Germline V lookup: CDR1 MNHNS, CDR2 SASEGT. CDR3 bases: TGTGCCAGCAGTGAAGGGAACAGCCGCCTTGGTGGCTACACCTTC. Its protein is CASSEGNSRLGGYTF.

The chain employs TRBV27 and TRBJ2-1, with TRBD2 matching over 12 bases. The length of the CDR3 is 19 residues. Trimming took 3 bases from V and 1 from J; bases not matched to a gene: 10. CDR1 MNHEY and CDR2 SMNVEV come from the germline V gene (reference sequence). CDR3 in DNA: TGTGCCAGCAGTTTCGGCGTTGCTAGCGGGAGGGGGTCCTACAATGAGCAGTTCTTC. This translates into CASSFGVASGRGSYNEQFF.

V gene TRBV6-4 combines with J gene TRBJ1-1; 7 nucleotides agree with TRBD1. This CDR3 comprises 14 residues. Germline CDR1 is MRHNA and CDR2 is SNTAGT. Trimming at V came to 6 bases and at J to 4 bases, leaving 8 bases not matched to a gene. The CDR3 spells CASRVDRAATEAFF. CDR3 nucleotide sequence: TGTGCCAGCAGGGTAGACAGGGCGGCCACTGAAGCTTTCTTT.

This clone was counted only a few times. The CDR3 sequence: CATEPSQGIEAFF. CDR3 DNA: TGTGCCACCGAGCCGTCACAGGGGATTGAAGCTTTCTTT. This chain joins TRBV19 and TRBJ1-1; 7 bases fit TRBD1. J was trimmed by 7 bases and V by 10 bases; bases with no gene match: 12. CDR3 length: 13 amino acids. The germline gives CDR1 LNHDA, CDR2 SQIVND (reference sequence).

This clone was found a few times. This sequence joins TRBV4-3 and TRBJ2-3; a weak D match, TRBD2 (6 bases). This CDR3 has 16 residues. Germline assignment: CDR1 LGHNA and CDR2 YSLEER. The ends were cut back, 4 bases at V and 0 bases at J, with 14 bases in the middle. This chain's CDR3 is CASSLRGGDSTDTQYF. The DNA of the CDR3 is TGCGCCAGCAGCCTCAGAGGCGGGGATAGCACAGATACGCAGTATTTT.

The V and J genes are TRBV27 and TRBJ1-5, with D possibly being TRBD1 (5 bases). Germline values: CDR1 MNHEY, CDR2 SMNVEV (reference sequence). The CDR3 contains 13 residues. V lost 5 bases, J lost 2 bases, and 7 bases lay in between. The CDR3 spells CASSQGGNQPQHF. Written as DNA, the CDR3 is TGTGCCAGCAGTCAGGGCGGCAATCAGCCCCAGCATTTT.

V and J are TRBV6-5 and TRBJ1-1; D uncertain. This CDR3 has 13 residues. The germline V gene has CDR1 MNHEY and CDR2 SVGAGI. Trimming left V 3 bases short and J 5 bases short, with 10 bases between. CDR3 in amino acids: CASSYYAGTEAFF. Here the CDR3 DNA reads TGTGCCAGCAGTTATTATGCGGGGACTGAAGCTTTCTTT.

The V and J genes are TRBV5-1 and TRBJ2-5; 8 bases agree with TRBD1. The junction had 1 base not matched to a gene; V was cut back by 2 bases and J by 1 base. The length of the CDR3 is 14 residues. The germline gives CDR1 SGHRS, CDR2 YFSETQ. Here the CDR3 reads CASSFDRGQETQYF. CDR3 coding DNA: TGCGCCAGCAGCTTCGACAGGGGCCAAGAGACCCAGTACTTC. The full variable domain, in which reference TRBV5-1 and TRBJ2-5 provide the parts outside the CDR3, is KAGVTQTPRYLIKTRGQQVTLSCSPISGHRSVSWYQQTPGQGLQFLFEYFSETQRNKGNFPGRFSGRQFSNSRSEMNVSTLELGDSALYLCASSFDRGQETQYFGPGTRLLVL.

J is TRBJ2-1 and V is TRBV27; the match to TRBD1 covers 11 bases. Germline V CDR1 and CDR2: MNHEY, SMNVEV (reference sequence). The CDR3 loop spans 11 amino acids. V dropped 4 bases and J dropped 16; count of bases not matched to a gene: 3. CDR3 protein: CASSSDRGLFF. The DNA of the CDR3 is TGTGCCAGCAGTTCGGACAGGGGGCTTTTCTTC.

This clone is a singleton in its sample. The CDR3, as DNA: TGCAGCGTTGTAAAGACCCAGGAACCGACCGACTCCTACGAGCAGTACTTC. As protein: CSVVKTQEPTDSYEQYF. The rearrangement links TRBV29-1 to TRBJ2-7; D uncertain. Germline CDR1 is SQVTM and CDR2 is ANQGSEA. V dropped 4 bases and J dropped 0 bases, with 22 bases sitting between them. The CDR3 is made up of 17 amino acids.

V is TRBV7-3 and J is TRBJ2-2; possible D gene TRBD1, 6 bases. The CDR3 is 15 amino acids. Trimming took 5 bases from V and 4 from J, leaving 14 bases between them. Per germline, CDR1 SGHTA and CDR2 FQGTGA. This CDR3 reads CASSRLGGSTGELFF. CDR3 bases: TGTGCCAGCAGCCGCCTAGGGGGAAGCACCGGGGAGCTGTTTTTT.

This clone was found once. Other DNA sequences in this sample translate to the same CDR3. J is TRBJ1-2 and V is TRBV11-2, with 8 nucleotides matching TRBD1. J gave up 0 bases and V 5 bases, and 2 bases lay outside the gene matches. The CDR3 is made up of 14 amino acids. Per germline, CDR1 SGHAT and CDR2 FQNNGV. The CDR3 here is CASSPDRANYGYTF. CDR3 DNA sequence: TGTGCCAGCAGCCCGGACAGGGCTAACTATGGCTACACCTTC.

The chain is built from TRBV2 and TRBJ2-1; 8 bases are shared with TRBD1. The J segment lost 5 bases and the V segment lost 6 bases, leaving 9 bases of the junction unmatched. CDR3 length: 15 residues. Germline V lookup: CDR1 SNHLY, CDR2 FYNNEI. The CDR3 spells CASRARQGWDNEQFF. The CDR3 DNA reads as TGTGCCAGCAGGGCAAGACAGGGGTGGGACAATGAGCAGTTCTTC.

The chain recombines TRBV6-1 with TRBJ1-4; D is unresolved. This CDR3 region has 11 residues. With 4 bases removed from V and 14 bases from J, the gap between germline ends came to 11 bases. CDR1 is MNHNS and CDR2 is SASEGT in the germline V gene. The CDR3 spells CASSGAQTLFF. In nucleotides, the CDR3 is TGTGCCAGCAGTGGGGCCCAGACGCTGTTTTTT.

The J gene is TRBJ2-3, the V gene TRBV28, with 7 bases aligning to TRBD2. The ends lost 5 bases at V and 4 bases at J; junction bases unmatched: 9. The CDR3 loop spans 15 amino acids. The germline V gene encodes CDR1 MDHEN and CDR2 SYDVKM. DNA of the CDR3: TGTGCCAGCAGTGACTCGCGGGAGTTGGCAGATACGCAGTATTTT. Its translation is CASSDSRELADTQYF. The entire variable domain, with the rest obtained from reference TRBV28 and TRBJ2-3, is as follows: DVKVTQSSRYLVKRTGEKVFLECVQDMDHENMFWYRQDPGLGLRLIYFSYDVKMKEKGDIPEGYSVSREKKERFSLILESASTNQTSMYLCASSDSRELADTQYFGPGTRLTVL.

The chain uses TRBV28 and TRBJ1-6; D is ambiguous. Trimming left V 7 bases short and J 0 bases short, with 10 bases between. This CDR3 is built from 15 residues. In germline, CDR1 is MDHEN, CDR2 SYDVKM. The CDR3 sequence is CASTTSSSYNSPLHF. In DNA form, the CDR3 reads TGTGCCAGCACTACGTCGTCCTCCTATAATTCACCCCTCCACTTT.

This clone was detected only once. The chain carries TRBV6-4 and TRBJ2-2, with 7 bases that match TRBD1. There are 15 residues in the CDR3. Germline V gene lookup returns CDR1 MRHNA and CDR2 SNTAGT. Unmatched junction bases numbered 8, after V lost 5 bases and J lost 5 bases. The CDR3 DNA is TGTGCCAGCAGTATCGATACAGGGGTTACCGGGGAGCTGTTTTTT. Protein sequence: CASSIDTGVTGELFF.

This chain connects TRBV5-1 to TRBJ1-6; the D is unclear. This CDR3 is built from 14 residues. The V gene lost 2 bases and the J gene lost 5 bases, with 8 bases spanning the gap. CDR1 is SGHRS and CDR2 is YFSETQ in the germline V gene. The CDR3 region is CASSLEGNNSPLHF. CDR3 nucleotides: TGCGCCAGCAGCTTAGAGGGAAATAATTCACCCCTCCACTTT.